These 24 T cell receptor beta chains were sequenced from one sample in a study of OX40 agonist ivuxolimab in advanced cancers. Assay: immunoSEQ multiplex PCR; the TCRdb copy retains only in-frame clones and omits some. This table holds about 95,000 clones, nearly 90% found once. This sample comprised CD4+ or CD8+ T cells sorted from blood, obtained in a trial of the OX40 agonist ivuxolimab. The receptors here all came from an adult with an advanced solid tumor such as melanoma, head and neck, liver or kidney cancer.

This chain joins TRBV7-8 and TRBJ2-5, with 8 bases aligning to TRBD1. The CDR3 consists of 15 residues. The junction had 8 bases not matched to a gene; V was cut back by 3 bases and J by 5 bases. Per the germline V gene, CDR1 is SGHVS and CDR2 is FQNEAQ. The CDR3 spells CASSLGQAVLETQYF. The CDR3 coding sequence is TGTGCCAGCAGCTTGGGACAGGCCGTGCTGGAGACCCAGTACTTC. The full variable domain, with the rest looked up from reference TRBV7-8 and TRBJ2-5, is GAGVSQSPRYKVAKRGQDVALRCDPISGHVSLFWYQQALGQGPEFLTYFQNEAQLDKSGLPSDRFFAERPEGSVSTLKIQRTQQEDSAVYLCASSLGQAVLETQYFGPGTRLLVL.

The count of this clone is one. The CDR3 nucleotides read TGCGCCAGCAGCCGGGCCGGGTCTGGGTCCACTGAAGCTTTCTTT. This encodes CASSRAGSGSTEAFF. This chain joins TRBV5-1 and TRBJ1-1; no definite D call. CDR1 is SGHRS, CDR2 YFSETQ, per germline. This CDR3 region has 15 residues. V dropped 4 bases and J dropped 4 bases, with 17 bases sitting between them.

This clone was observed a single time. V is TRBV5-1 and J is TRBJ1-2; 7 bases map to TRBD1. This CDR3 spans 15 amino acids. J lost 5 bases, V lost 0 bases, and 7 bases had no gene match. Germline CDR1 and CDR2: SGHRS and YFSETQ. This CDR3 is CASSLEGLQGYGYTF. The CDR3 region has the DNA TGCGCCAGCAGCTTGGAAGGTCTACAGGGGTATGGCTACACCTTC.

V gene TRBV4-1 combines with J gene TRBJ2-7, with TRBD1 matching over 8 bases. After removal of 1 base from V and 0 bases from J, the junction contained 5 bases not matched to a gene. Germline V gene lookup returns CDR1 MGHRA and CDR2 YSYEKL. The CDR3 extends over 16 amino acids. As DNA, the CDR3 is TGCGCCAGCAGCCAAGGGATCGGGACAGGCTCCTACGAGCAGTACTTC. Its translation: CASSQGIGTGSYEQYF.

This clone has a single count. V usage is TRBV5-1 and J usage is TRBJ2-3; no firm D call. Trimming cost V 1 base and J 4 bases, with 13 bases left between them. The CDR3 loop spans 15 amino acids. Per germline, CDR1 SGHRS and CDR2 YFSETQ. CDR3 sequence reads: CASSLFQSRADTQYF. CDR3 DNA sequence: TGCGCCAGCAGCTTGTTCCAGTCCCGCGCAGATACGCAGTATTTT.

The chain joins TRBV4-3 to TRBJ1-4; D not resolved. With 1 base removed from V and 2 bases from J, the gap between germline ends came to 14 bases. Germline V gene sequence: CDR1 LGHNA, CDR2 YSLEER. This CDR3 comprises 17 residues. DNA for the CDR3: TGCGCCAGCAGCCAAGGTTCAGTTCTGAGGACTAATGAAAAACTGTTTTTT. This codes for CASSQGSVLRTNEKLFF.

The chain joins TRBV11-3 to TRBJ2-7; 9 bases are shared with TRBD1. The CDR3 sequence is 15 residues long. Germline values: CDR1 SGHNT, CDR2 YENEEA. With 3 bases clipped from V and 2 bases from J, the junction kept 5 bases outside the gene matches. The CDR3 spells CASSFRTGATYEQYF. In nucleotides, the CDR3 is TGTGCCAGCAGCTTCCGGACAGGGGCAACCTACGAGCAGTACTTC.

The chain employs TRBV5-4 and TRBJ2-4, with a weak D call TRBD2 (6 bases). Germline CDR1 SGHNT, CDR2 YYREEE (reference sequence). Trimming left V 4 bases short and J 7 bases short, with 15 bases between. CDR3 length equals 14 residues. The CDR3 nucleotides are TGTGCCAGCAGCCCGAAGGAGGGCTGGAACATTCAGTACTTC. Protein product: CASSPKEGWNIQYF.

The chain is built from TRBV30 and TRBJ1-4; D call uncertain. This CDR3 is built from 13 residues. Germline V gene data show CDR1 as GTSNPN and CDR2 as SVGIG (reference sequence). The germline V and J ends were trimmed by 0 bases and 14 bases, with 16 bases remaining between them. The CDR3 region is CAWSVLSGLGLFF. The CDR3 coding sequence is TGTGCCTGGAGTGTACTTTCGGGATTAGGGCTGTTTTTT.

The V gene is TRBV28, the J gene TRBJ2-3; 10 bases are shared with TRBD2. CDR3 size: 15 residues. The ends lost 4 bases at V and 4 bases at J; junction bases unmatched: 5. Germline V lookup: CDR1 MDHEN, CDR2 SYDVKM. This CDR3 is CASSSAGGPPDTQYF. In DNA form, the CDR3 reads TGTGCCAGCAGTTCAGCGGGAGGGCCCCCAGATACGCAGTATTTT.

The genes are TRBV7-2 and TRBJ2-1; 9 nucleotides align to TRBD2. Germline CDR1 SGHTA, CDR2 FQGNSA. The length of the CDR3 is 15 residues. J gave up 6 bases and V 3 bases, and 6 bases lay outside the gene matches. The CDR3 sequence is CASSFAGGPSNEQFF. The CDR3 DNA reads TGTGCCAGCAGCTTTGCGGGGGGGCCCTCCAATGAGCAGTTCTTC.

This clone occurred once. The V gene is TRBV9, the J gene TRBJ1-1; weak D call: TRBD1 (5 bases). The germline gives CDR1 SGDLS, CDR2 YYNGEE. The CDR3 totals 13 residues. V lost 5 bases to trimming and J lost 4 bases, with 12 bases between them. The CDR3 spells CASRRDDGTEAFF. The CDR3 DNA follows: TGTGCCAGCAGAAGGGACGACGGCACTGAAGCTTTCTTT.

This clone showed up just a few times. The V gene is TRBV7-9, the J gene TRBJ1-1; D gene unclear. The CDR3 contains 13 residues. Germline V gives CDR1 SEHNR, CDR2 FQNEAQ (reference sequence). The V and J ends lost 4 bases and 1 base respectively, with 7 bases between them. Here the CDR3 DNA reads TGTGCCAGCAGCTCAACATGGAACACTGAAGCTTTCTTT. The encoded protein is CASSSTWNTEAFF.

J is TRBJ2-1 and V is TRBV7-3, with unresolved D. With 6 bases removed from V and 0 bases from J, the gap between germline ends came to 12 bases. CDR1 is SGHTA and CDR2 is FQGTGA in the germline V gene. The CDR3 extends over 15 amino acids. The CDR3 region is CASSPQRVSYNEQFF. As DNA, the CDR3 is TGTGCCAGCAGTCCTCAGAGAGTCTCCTACAATGAGCAGTTCTTC.

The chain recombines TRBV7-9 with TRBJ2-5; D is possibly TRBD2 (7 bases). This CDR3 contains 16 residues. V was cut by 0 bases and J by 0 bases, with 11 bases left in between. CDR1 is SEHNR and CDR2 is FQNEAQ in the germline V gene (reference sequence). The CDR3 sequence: CASSLAGGGHQETQYF. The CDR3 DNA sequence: TGTGCCAGCAGCTTAGCTGGCGGGGGCCACCAAGAGACCCAGTACTTC.

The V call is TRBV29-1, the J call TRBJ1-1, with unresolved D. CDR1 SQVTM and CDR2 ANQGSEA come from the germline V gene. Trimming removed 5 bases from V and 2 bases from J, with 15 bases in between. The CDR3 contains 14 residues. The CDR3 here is CSVYRLGSNTEAFF. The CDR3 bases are TGCAGCGTTTATCGTCTCGGCTCCAACACTGAAGCTTTCTTT.

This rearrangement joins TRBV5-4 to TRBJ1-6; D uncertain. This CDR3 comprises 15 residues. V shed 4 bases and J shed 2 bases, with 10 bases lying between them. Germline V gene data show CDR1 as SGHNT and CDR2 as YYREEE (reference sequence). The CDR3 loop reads CASSDSVAYNSPLHF. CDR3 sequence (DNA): TGTGCCAGCAGCGATTCAGTGGCCTATAATTCACCCCTCCACTTT.

CDR3 sequence (DNA): TGTGCCAGCAGTTACCAGGGTAACACCGGGGAGCTGTTTTTT. Its translation: CASSYQGNTGELFF. This chain connects TRBV6-6 to TRBJ2-2; maybe TRBD1 (5 bases). Trimming took 2 bases from V and 2 from J, leaving 6 bases between them. This CDR3 spans 14 amino acids. CDR1 MNHNY and CDR2 SVGAGI come from the germline V gene (reference sequence).

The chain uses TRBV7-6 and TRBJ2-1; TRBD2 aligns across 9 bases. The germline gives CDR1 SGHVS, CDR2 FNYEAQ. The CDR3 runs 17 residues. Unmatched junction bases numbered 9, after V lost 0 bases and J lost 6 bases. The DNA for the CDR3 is TGTGCCAGCAGCTTAGCGGGAATTAGCGGGAGAGGCAATGAGCAGTTCTTC. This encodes CASSLAGISGRGNEQFF.

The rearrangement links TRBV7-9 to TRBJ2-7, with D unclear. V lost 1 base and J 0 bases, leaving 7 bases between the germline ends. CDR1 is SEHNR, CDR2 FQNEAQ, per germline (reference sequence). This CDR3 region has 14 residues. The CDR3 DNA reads TGTGCCAGCAGCTTAGGTCCGAACTCCTACGAGCAGTACTTC. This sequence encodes CASSLGPNSYEQYF.

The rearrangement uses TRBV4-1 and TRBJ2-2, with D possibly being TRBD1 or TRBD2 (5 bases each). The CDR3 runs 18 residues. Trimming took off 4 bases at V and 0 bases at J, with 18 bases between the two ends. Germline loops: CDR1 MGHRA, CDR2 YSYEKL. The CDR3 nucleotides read TGCGCCAGCAGCCGATACCCGGGACGGGTAACGAACACCGGGGAGCTGTTTTTT. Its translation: CASSRYPGRVTNTGELFF.

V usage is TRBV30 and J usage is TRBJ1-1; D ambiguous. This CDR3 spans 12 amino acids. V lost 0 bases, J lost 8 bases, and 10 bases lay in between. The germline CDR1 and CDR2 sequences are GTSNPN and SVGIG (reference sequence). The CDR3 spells CAWSVPGGEAFF. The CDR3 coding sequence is TGTGCCTGGAGTGTACCTGGAGGGGAAGCTTTCTTT.

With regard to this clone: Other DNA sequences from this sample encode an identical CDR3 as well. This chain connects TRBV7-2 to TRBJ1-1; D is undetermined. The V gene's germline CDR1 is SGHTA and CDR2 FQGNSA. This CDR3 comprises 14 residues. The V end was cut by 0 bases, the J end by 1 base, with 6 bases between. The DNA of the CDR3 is TGTGCCAGCAGCTTAGCAGGAACGAACACTGAAGCTTTCTTT. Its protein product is CASSLAGTNTEAFF.

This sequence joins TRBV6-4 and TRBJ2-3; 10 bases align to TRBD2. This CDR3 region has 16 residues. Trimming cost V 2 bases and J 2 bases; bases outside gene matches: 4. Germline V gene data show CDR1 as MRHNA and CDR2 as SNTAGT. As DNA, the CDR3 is TGTGCCAGCAGTGACGGGCTAGCGGGGGACACAGATACGCAGTATTTT. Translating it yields CASSDGLAGDTDTQYF.